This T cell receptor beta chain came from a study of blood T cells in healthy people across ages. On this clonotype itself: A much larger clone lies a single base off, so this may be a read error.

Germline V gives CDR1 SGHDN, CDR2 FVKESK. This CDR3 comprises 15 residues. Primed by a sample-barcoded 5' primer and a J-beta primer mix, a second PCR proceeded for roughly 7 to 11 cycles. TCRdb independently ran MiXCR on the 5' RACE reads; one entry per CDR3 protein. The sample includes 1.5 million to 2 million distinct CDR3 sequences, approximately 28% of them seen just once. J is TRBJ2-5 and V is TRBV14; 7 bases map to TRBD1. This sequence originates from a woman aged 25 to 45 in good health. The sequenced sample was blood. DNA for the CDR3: TGTGCCGGCAGCCAACTTTCAGGGGGACAAGAGACCCAGTACTTC. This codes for CAGSQLSGGQETQYF.